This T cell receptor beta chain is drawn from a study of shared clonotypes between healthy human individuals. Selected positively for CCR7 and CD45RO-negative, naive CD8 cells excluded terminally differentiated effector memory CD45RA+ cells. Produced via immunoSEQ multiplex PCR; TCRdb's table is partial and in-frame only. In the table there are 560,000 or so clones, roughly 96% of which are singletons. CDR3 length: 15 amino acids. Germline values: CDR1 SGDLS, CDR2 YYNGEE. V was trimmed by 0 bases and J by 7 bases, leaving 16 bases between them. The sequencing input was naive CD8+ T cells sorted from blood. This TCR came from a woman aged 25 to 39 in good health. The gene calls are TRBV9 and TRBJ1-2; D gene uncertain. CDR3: CASSVGMSDAAGYTF. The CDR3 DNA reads TGTGCCAGCAGCGTAGGGATGAGCGATGCGGCTGGCTACACCTTC.